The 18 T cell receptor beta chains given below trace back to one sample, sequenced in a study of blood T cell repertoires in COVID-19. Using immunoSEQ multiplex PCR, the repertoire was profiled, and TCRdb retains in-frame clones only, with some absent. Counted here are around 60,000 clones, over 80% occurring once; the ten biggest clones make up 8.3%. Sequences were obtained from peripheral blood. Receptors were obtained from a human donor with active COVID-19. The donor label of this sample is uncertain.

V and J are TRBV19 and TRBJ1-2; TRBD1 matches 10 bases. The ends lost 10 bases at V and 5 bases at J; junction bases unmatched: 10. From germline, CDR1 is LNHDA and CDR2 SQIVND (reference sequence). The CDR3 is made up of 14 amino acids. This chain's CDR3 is CATSRQGARYGYTF. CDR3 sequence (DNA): TGTGCCACCAGTCGACAGGGGGCTAGGTATGGCTACACCTTC.

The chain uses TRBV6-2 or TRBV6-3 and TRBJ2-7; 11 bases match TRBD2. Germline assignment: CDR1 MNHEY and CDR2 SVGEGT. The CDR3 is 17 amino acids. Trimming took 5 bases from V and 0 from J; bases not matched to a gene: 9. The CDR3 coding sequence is TGTGCCAGCAGTACAAACCTGGGACTAGCGGCCTCCTACGAGCAGTACTTC. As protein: CASSTNLGLAASYEQYF.

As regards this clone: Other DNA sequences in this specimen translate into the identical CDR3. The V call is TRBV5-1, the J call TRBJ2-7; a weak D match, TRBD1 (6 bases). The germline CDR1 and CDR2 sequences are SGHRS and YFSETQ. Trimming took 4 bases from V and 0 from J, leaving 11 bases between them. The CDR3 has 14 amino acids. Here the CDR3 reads CASSPDRGSYEQYF. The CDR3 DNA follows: TGCGCCAGCAGCCCGGACAGAGGCTCCTACGAGCAGTACTTC.

The CDR3 DNA sequence: TGTGCCAGCAGCTTGAACGGGGGGGGCTCCTACGAGCAGTACTTC. Translating it yields CASSLNGGGSYEQYF. This chain joins TRBV5-4 and TRBJ2-7; the match to TRBD2 covers 8 bases. Germline lookup yields CDR1 SGHNT and CDR2 YYREEE (reference sequence). The length of the CDR3 is 15 residues. J gave up 0 bases and V 1 base, and 3 bases lay outside the gene matches.

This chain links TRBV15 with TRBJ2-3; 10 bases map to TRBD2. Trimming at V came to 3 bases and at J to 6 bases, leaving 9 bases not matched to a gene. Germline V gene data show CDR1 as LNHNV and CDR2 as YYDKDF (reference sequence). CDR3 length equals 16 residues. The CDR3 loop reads CATSREKAGGPDTQYF. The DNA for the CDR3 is TGTGCCACCAGCAGGGAAAAAGCGGGGGGGCCCGATACGCAGTATTTT.

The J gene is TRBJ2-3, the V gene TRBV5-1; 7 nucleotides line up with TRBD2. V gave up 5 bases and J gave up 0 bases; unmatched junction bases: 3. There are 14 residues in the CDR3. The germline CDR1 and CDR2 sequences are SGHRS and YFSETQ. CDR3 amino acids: CASSPSGSTDTQYF. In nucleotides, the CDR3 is TGCGCCAGCAGTCCTAGCGGAAGCACAGATACGCAGTATTTT.

In nucleotides, the CDR3 is TGTGCCAGCAGTATCGCAGGGTTGGTCACTGAAGCTTTCTTT. Translated: CASSIAGLVTEAFF. The chain links TRBV27 to TRBJ1-1, with a possible D match to TRBD1 (5 bases). CDR1 and CDR2 from the germline V gene are MNHEY and SMNVEV (reference sequence). The CDR3 totals 14 residues. Trimming removed 5 bases at V and 4 bases at J, with 14 bases between.

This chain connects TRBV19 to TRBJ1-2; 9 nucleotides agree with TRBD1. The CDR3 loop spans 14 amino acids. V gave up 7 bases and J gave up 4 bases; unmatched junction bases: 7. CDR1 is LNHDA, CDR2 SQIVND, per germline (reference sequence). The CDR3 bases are TGTGCCAGTACCGTCGACAGGGGGGCCTATGGCTACACCTTC. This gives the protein CASTVDRGAYGYTF.

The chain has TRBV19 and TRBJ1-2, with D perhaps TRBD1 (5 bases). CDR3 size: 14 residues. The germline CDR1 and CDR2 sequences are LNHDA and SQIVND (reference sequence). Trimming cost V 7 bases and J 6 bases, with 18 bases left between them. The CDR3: CASMFAGRINGYTF. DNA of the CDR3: TGTGCCAGTATGTTTGCAGGGCGGATTAATGGCTACACCTTC. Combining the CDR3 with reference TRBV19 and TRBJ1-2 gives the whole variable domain DGGITQSPKYLFRKEGQNVTLSCEQNLNHDAMYWYRQDPGQGLRLIYYSQIVNDFQKGDIAEGYSVSREKKESFPLTVTSAQKNPTAFYLCASMFAGRINGYTFGSGTRLTVV.

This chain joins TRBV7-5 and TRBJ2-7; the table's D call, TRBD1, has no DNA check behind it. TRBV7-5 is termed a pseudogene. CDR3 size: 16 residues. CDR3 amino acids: CVRSFHRPTASYEQYF. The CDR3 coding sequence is TGTGTCAGAAGCTTTCACCGGCCGACAGCCTCCTACGAGCAGTACTTC.

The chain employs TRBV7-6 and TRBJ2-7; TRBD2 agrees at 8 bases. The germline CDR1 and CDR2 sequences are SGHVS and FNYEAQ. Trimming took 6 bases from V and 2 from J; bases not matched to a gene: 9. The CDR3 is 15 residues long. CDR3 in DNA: TGTGCCAGCAGTTATAGCGGGAACCCAACCTACGAGCAGTACTTC. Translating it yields CASSYSGNPTYEQYF.

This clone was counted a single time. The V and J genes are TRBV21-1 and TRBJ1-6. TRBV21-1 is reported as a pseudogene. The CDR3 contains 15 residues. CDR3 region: CASSSGGLENSPLHF. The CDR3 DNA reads TGTGCCAGCAGCAGCGGGGGGCTGGAAAATTCACCCCTCCACTTT.

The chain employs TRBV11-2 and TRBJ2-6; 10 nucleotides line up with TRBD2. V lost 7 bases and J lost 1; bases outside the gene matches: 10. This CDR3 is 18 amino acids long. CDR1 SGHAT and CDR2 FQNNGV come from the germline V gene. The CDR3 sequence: CASTKVGLAVSGANVLTF. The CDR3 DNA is TGTGCCAGCACCAAGGTCGGACTAGCGGTATCTGGGGCCAACGTCCTGACTTTC.

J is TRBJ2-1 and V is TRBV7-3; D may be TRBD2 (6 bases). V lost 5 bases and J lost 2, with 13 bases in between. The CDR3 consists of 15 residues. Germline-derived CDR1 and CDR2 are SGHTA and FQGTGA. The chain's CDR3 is CASSPPGLPYNEQFF. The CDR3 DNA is TGTGCCAGCAGCCCCCCCGGACTACCCTACAATGAGCAGTTCTTC.

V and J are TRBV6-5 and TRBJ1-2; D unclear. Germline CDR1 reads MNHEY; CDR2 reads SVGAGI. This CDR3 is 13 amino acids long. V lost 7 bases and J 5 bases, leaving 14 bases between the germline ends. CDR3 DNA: TGTGCCAGCACAGTAGGGTCGGGGTATGGCTACACCTTC. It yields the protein CASTVGSGYGYTF.

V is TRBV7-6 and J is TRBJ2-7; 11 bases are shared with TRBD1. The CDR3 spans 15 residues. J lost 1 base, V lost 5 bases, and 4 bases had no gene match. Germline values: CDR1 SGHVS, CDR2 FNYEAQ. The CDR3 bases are TGTGCCAGCAGCGCCGGGACAGGGGGGTCCTACGAGCAGTACTTC. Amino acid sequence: CASSAGTGGSYEQYF.

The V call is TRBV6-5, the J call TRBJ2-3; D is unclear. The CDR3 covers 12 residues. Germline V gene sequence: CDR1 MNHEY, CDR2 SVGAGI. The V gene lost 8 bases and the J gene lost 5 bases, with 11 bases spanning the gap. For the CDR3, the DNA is TGTGCCAGCTCCCTGGCCCAAGATACGCAGTATTTT. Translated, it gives CASSLAQDTQYF.

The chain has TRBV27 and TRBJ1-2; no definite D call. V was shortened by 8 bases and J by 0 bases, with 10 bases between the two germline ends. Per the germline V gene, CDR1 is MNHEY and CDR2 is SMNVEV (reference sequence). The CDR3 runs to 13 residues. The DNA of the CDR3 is TGTGCCAGCGGGGAGGGTACTAACTATGGCTACACCTTC. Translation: CASGEGTNYGYTF.